This TCR beta chain was recovered during a study of T cells in Graves' hyperthyroidism and ophthalmopathy (dated by TCRdb to between 2019 and 2020). Turning to the overall study: Peripheral blood was collected at initial diagnosis, before any treatment. To identify distinguishing TCR V-J signatures, a discovery cohort of around 98 patients was used, comprising some 45 with Graves' ophthalmopathy and 57 with stable Graves' hyperthyroidism. Prospective prediction of ophthalmopathy was tested in an independent validation cohort of some 20 hyperthyroidism patients and 17 patients who later progressed to ophthalmopathy. For training and testing, the 80 to 100 patients in the discovery cohort were randomly divided in a 7:3 ratio. Thyroid tissue and blood T-cell repertoires from roughly six Graves' hyperthyroidism patients were also compared in the study. After sampling, hyperthyroidism patients received methimazole starting at 30 mg daily, and ophthalmopathy patients received high-dose intravenous methylprednisolone. According to the paper, TCR Vbeta CDR3 sequencing was carried out on roughly 130 peripheral blood samples, which came from 40 to 45 ophthalmopathy, around 74 hyperthyroidism and approximately 17 progressor patients.

With regard to this clonotype: Its antigen remains unidentified. There are no base qualities to consult, and no much larger clone falls within one base.

Ophthalmopathy patients had moderately to severely active disease, Clinical Activity Score of at least 3, NOSPECS grade of at least 4, and duration under 3 months. The study excluded patients with uncontrolled infections, other autoimmune diseases, pregnancy or lactation. Diagnoses relied on clinical symptoms, serum thyroxine and TRAb, thyroid ultrasound and orbital computed tomography. PBMCs were separated from roughly 10 ml of fresh peripheral blood using Ficoll-Paque density gradient centrifugation. Total RNA was extracted using Trizol reagent, and RNA quality was assessed on an Agilent 2100 Bioanalyzer. What the research found in general, with its limitations: Sample size was not statistically predetermined, and blinding of investigators to group allocation was not performed. Most expanded thyroid clonotypes (frequency above 0.001) were also detected in blood, suggesting blood repertoires may reflect thyroid immune responses. In validation, the model predicted progression to ophthalmopathy with 55% to 71% sensitivity and about 73% specificity, a median of approximately 6.7 months before onset. Ophthalmopathy was separated from stable hyperthyroidism by a 13 V-J signature model, with about 86% sensitivity and about 81% specificity obtained in cross-validation and 80%/75% obtained in testing.

TCR beta CDR3 regions were amplified from RNA transcripts. The first round of RT-PCR for the TCR CDR3 was performed with the HTBI primer set and the Qiagen OneStep RT-PCR kit. The libraries were constructed in a second round of multiplex PCR and then size-selected and purified. The libraries were sequenced on an Illumina HiSeq2000 using paired-end 100 bp reads. The study's processing was this. SOAPnuke was used to process the raw data, with reads discarded if the reads contained adapters or uncalled bases, had a mean Phred below 15, or lacked an exact constant-primer or identifier match. COPE v1.2.5 was used to merge the high-quality paired reads, and each unique nucleotide sequence was defined as a clonotype. MiTCR v1.1 was used to align the clonotypes against IMGT TRBV, TRBD and TRBJ reference segments. The analysis was restricted to V-J combinations with a frequency above 0.0001, which together covered about 99% of the repertoires. The TCS score was defined as the ratio of F50 (clonal expansion) to E x V (chaos), calculated using BLOSUM62-based TCRdist between CDR3 peptides within each V-J. Welch's t-statistics and random forest reduced roughly 500 V-J features to some 14, which were used in a naive Bayes classifier (R e1071). TCRdb reworked the public reads: Q25 trimming with fastp, MiXCR clone assembly, productive beta chains retained. Each record represents a unique CDR3 protein, reported with the most common genes and DNA among its rows. None of the V and J calls come from the authors' own analysis; TCRdb made them. Present in this sample are about 370,000 distinct CDR3 sequences, approximately 14% of which were seen just once. The leading ten clones occupy about 21% of the sample.

The CDR3 has 17 amino acids, counting the end cysteine and phenylalanine. This entry keeps only the CDR3 DNA: 51 bases, framed from base 1. V drops 6 bases and J drops 0 bases, leaving 17 bases in between. According to the germline V gene, CDR1 reads KGHSH and CDR2 reads LQKENI. The source is a woman between 55 and 75 years old with Graves' ophthalmopathy. Material: blood. Recombination connected TRBV18 to TRBJ2-2; the D gene assignment is ambiguous. The nucleotides are TGTGCCAGCTCCCCCCAGGTTAGTCGGACGAACACCGGGGAGCTGTTTTTT. Its translation is CASSPQVSRTNTGELFF.